This T cell receptor (beta chain) comes out of a study of blood T cell repertoires in COVID-19. Only in-frame clones appear in the TCRdb table, and some are missing; sequencing was by immunoSEQ multiplex PCR. The sample includes some 270,000 clones, 86% of them seen just once. Trimming pared 5 bases from V and 5 bases from J, leaving 12 bases between. The CDR3 spans 13 residues. The germline gives CDR1 MNHEY, CDR2 SVGAGI. Specimen: peripheral blood. The V call is TRBV6-5, the J call TRBJ1-1; no definite D call. This TCR came from a man aged 35-49 years with active or convalescent COVID-19. CDR3 residues: CASSRGFRTEAFF. CDR3 sequence (DNA): TGTGCCAGCAGTCGGGGTTTTAGGACTGAAGCTTTCTTT.